Shown below are 2 T cell receptor beta chains from a single sample sequenced in a study of vaccination and CD4 T cells after COVID-19. Antigens for these TCRs are unknown. Cultured CD4+ T-cell DNA underwent Oncomine TCR Beta short-read sequencing. TCRdb fed the PCR reads into MiXCR, producing one record per CDR3 protein. This sample has over 15,000 distinct CDR3 sequences, with roughly three fifths found just once. Treatment here: approximately 11-day PBMC culture with coronavirus spike peptide pools or control peptides (ViraFEST assay). The sample comprised CD4+ T cells from blood, cultured in vitro. The receptors stem from a human donor who had recovered from COVID-19.

This clonotype showed up just once. The chain recombines TRBV20-1 with TRBJ1-1; a possible D gene is TRBD1 (5 bases). Germline CDR1 reads DFQATT; CDR2 reads SNEGSKA (reference sequence). The CDR3 length is 14 residues. V was trimmed by 4 bases and J by 0 bases, leaving 12 bases between them. CDR3 bases: TGCAGTGCTACCAAGGGGACCGTGAACACTGAAGCTTTCTTT. The encoded protein is CSATKGTVNTEAFF.

V is TRBV30 and J is TRBJ1-1; D is possibly TRBD1 (5 bases). Deletions cut 7 bases from V and 5 bases from J, with 14 bases between. Germline V gene data show CDR1 as GTSNPN and CDR2 as SVGIG (reference sequence). This CDR3 is 12 amino acids long. The CDR3 nucleotides are TGTGCCTTTATTAGGGGAAGAACTGAAGCTTTCTTT. Its protein product is CAFIRGRTEAFF.